These 5 T cell receptor beta chains originate from one sample sequenced in a study of blood T cell repertoires in COVID-19. TCRdb keeps only in-frame clones here, not all; method: immunoSEQ multiplex PCR. Of about 220,000 clones listed, around 84% are singletons. Sequenced: peripheral blood. The receptors here all came from a human donor in a cohort sampled during active COVID-19.

This clone is a singleton in its sample. This chain connects TRBV10-3 to TRBJ2-2, with TRBD2 matching over 12 bases. In germline, CDR1 is ENHRY, CDR2 SYGVKD. The CDR3 extends over 19 amino acids. Germline trimming cut 6 bases from V and 2 bases from J; bases unmatched to any gene: 13. The CDR3 loop reads CAIRPQSGTSGLNTGELFF. The CDR3 bases are TGTGCCATCAGGCCCCAATCCGGGACTAGCGGGCTTAACACCGGGGAGCTGTTTTTT.

The chain is built from TRBV28 and TRBJ2-7, with 11 bases lining up with TRBD1. Germline V lookup: CDR1 MDHEN, CDR2 SYDVKM. The CDR3 is made up of 16 amino acids. Trimming took 2 bases from V and 3 from J; bases not matched to a gene: 6. The CDR3 DNA reads TGTGCCAGCAGTTTACCCCTAGGGACAGGGGGCTACGAGCAGTACTTC. Its translation: CASSLPLGTGGYEQYF.

In the case of this clone: The sample contains more than one DNA sequence encoding this CDR3. The rearrangement joins TRBV7-3 to TRBJ1-1; TRBD1 is a possible D gene (5 bases). Germline CDR1 SGHTA, CDR2 FQGTGA. This CDR3 is 13 amino acids long. V lost 5 bases and J lost 5, with 12 bases in between. CDR3 nucleotide sequence: TGTGCCAGCAGCCCTTCCAGGGATACTGAAGCTTTCTTT. This translates into CASSPSRDTEAFF.

The genes are TRBV21-1 and TRBJ1-5; the table's D call TRBD1 went unverified against the DNA. TRBV21-1 is a pseudogene segment. This CDR3 contains 17 residues. The CDR3 DNA sequence: TGTGCCAGCAGCTTTATGAAGGGCAGGGGGGCCAATCAGCCCCAGCATTTT. It translates to CASSFMKGRGANQPQHF.

The chain recombines TRBV7-2 with TRBJ2-1; 15 bases fit TRBD2. Germline V gene data show CDR1 as SGHTA and CDR2 as FQGNSA. The CDR3 extends over 15 amino acids. With V trimmed by 3 bases and J by 13 bases, 7 bases remained unmatched. The CDR3 bases are TGTGCCAGCAGCTTTGGACTAGCGGGAGGGCCAGGTCAGTTCTTC. Translated, it gives CASSFGLAGGPGQFF. Full variable domain (remainder filled in from reference TRBV7-2 and TRBJ2-1): GAGVSQSPSNKVTEKGKDVELRCDPISGHTALYWYRQSLGQGLEFLIYFQGNSAPDKSGLPSDRFSAERTGGSVSTLTIQRTQQEDSAVYLCASSFGLAGGPGQFFGPGTRLTVL.